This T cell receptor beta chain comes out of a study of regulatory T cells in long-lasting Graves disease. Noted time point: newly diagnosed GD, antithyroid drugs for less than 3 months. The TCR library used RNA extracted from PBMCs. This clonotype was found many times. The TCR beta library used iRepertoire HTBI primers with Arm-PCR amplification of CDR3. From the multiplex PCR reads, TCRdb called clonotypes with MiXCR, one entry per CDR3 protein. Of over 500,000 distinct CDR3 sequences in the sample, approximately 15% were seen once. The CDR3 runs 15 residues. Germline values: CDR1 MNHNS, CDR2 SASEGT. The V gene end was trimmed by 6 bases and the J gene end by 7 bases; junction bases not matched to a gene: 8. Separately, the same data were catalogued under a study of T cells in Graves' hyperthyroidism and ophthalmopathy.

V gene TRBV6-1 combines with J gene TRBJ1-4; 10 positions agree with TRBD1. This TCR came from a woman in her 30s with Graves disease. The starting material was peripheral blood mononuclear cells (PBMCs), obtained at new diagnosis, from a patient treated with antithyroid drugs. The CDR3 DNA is TGTGCCAGCAGGGACGGGACAGGGGCGGGTGAAAAACTGTTTTTT. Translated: CASRDGTGAGEKLFF.